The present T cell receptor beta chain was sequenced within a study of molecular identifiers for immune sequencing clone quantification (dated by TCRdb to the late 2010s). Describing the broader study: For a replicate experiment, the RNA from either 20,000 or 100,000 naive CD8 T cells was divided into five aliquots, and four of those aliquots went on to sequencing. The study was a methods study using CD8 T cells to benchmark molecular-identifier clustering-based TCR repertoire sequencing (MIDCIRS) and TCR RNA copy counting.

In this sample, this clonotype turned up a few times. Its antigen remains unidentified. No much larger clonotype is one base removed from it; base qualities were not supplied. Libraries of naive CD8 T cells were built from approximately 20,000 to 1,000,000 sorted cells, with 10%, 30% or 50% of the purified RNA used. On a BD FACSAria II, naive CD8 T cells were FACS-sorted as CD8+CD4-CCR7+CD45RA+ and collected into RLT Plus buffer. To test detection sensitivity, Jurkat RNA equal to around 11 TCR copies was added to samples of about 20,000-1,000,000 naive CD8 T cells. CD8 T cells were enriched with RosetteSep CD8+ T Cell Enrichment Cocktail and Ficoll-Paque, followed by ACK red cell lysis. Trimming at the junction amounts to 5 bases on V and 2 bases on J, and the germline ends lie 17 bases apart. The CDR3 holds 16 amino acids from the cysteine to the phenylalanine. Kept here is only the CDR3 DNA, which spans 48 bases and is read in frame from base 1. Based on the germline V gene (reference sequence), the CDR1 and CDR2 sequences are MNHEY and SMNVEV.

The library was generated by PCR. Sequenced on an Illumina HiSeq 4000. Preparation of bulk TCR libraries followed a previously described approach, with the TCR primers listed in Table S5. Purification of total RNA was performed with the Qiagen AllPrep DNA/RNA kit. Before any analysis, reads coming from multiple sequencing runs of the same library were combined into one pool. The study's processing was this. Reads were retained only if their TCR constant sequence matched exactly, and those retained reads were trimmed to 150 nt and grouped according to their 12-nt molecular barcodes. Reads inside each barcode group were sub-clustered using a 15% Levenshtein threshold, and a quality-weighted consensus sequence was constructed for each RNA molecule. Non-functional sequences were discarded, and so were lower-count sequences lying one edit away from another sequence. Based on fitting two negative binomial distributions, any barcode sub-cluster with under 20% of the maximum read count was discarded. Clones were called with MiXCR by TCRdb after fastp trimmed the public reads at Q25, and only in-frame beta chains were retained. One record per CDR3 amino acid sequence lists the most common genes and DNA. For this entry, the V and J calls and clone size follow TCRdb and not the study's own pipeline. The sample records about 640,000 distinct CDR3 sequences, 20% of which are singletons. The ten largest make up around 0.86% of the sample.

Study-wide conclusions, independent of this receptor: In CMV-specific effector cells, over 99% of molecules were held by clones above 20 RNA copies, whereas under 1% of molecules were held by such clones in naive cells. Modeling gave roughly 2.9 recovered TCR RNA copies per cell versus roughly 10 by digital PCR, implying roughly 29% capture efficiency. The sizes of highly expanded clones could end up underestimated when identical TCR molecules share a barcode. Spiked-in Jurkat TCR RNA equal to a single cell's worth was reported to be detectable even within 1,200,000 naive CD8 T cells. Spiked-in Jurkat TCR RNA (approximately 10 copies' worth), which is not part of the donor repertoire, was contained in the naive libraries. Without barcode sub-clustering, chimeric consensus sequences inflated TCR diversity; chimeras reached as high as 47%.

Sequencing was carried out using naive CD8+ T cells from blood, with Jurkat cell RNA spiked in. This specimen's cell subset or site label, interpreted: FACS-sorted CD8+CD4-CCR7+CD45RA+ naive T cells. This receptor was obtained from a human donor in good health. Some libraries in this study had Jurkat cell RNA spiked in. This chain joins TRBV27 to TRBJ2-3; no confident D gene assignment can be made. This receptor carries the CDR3 CASSPLPFSPTDTQYF. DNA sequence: TGTGCCAGCAGTCCTCTCCCGTTTTCCCCCACAGATACGCAGTATTTT.